These T cell receptor beta chains were read from a single sample in a study of OX40 agonist ivuxolimab in advanced cancers. Sequenced by immunoSEQ multiplex PCR; TCRdb stores in-frame clones only, minus some. The sample lists more than 50,000 clones, around nine tenths occurring once. Sequenced here: CD4+ or CD8+ T cells sorted from blood, sampled in a trial of the OX40 agonist ivuxolimab. The receptors shown here come from an adult with an advanced solid tumor such as melanoma, head and neck, liver or kidney cancer. Both conserved end residues are part of each CDR3. D genes are given only for firm matches. Size is omitted from some rows. Given values are once, few, many or a class for expanded clones.

TRBJ1-6 | TRBD1 | TRBV18 | - | CASSQDRANSPLHF | TGTGCCAGCTCACAGGACAGGGCCAATTCACCCCTCCACTTT
TRBJ2-2 | TRBD1 | TRBV5-4 | - | CASSQSADRASSGELFF | TGTGCCAGCAGCCAGAGCGCGGACAGGGCCTCTTCCGGGGAGCTGTTTTTT
TRBJ2-2 | - | TRBV15 | - | CATSRAARLSTGELFF | TGTGCCACCAGCAGAGCCGCCAGACTGTCCACCGGGGAGCTGTTTTTT
TRBJ1-4 | - | TRBV6-5 | once | CASSSNPATNEKLFF | TGTGCCAGCAGTTCAAATCCGGCGACTAATGAAAAACTGTTTTTT
TRBJ1-2 | TRBD1 | TRBV18 | once | CASSPQGQGMDGYTF | TGTGCCAGCTCACCACAAGGACAGGGGATGGATGGCTACACCTTC
TRBJ2-6 | - | TRBV7-2 | - | CASSTGTSGANVLTF | TGTGCCAGCAGCACCGGTACCTCTGGGGCCAACGTCCTGACTTTC
TRBJ2-5 | - | TRBV5-1 | - | CASSVTVSQETQYF | TGCGCCAGCAGCGTGACAGTTAGCCAAGAGACCCAGTACTTC
TRBJ2-1 | - | TRBV5-1 | - | CASSFASSSYNEQFF | TGCGCCAGCAGCTTCGCTTCTAGCTCCTACAATGAGCAGTTCTTC
TRBJ2-5 | - | TRBV5-1 | - | CASSLRFEETQYF | TGCGCCAGCAGCTTGAGGTTTGAGGAGACCCAGTACTTC
TRBJ1-4 | TRBD1 | TRBV6-1 | - | CASRWAGTGDEKLFF | TGTGCCAGCCGTTGGGCCGGGACAGGGGATGAAAAACTGTTTTTT
TRBJ2-3 | TRBD2 | TRBV18 | - | CASSVTGTSGSTDTQYF | TGTGCCAGCTCAGTAACCGGGACTAGCGGAAGCACAGATACGCAGTATTTT
TRBJ2-5 | - | TRBV19 | - | CASSSRGAKETQYF | TGTGCCAGTAGTAGTCGGGGTGCAAAAGAGACCCAGTACTTC
TRBJ2-1 | - | TRBV20-1 | - | CSATRENEQFF | TGCAGTGCTACAAGGGAGAATGAGCAGTTCTTC
TRBJ2-1 | TRBD2 | TRBV27 | - | CASSLSNSGSSGRPWNEQFF | TGTGCCAGCAGTTTATCGAATTCCGGCTCCAGCGGGAGGCCTTGGAATGAGCAGTTCTTC
TRBJ2-3 | - | TRBV5-1 | - | CASSLAGVDTQYF | TGCGCCAGCAGCTTGGCCGGAGTAGATACGCAGTATTTT
TRBJ2-2 | TRBD2 | TRBV7-2 | - | CASSLGTSGRPGELFF | TGTGCCAGCAGCCTTGGGACTAGCGGGAGACCCGGGGAGCTGTTTTTT
TRBJ2-5 | TRBD1 | TRBV28 | - | CASSLTGGVFQETQYF | TGTGCCAGCAGTCTCACAGGGGGCGTATTCCAAGAGACCCAGTACTTC
TRBJ2-1 | TRBD2 | TRBV19 | - | CASSIPTPSGSGNEQFF | TGTGCCAGTAGTATCCCAACACCTAGCGGGAGTGGCAATGAGCAGTTCTTC
TRBJ2-3 | - | TRBV28 | - | CASSEVRTGNTQYF | TGTGCCAGCAGTGAGGTCCGAACGGGTAATACGCAGTATTTT
TRBJ2-1 | TRBD1 | TRBV4-3 | - | CASSQAGTGNYNEQFF | TGCGCCAGCAGCCAAGCCGGGACAGGAAACTACAATGAGCAGTTCTTC
TRBJ2-1 | - | TRBV9 | - | CASSVASPASYNEQFF | TGTGCCAGCAGCGTAGCTAGCCCGGCCTCCTACAATGAGCAGTTCTTC
TRBJ2-7 | - | TRBV6-6 | - | CASSPRARISYEQYF | TGTGCCAGCAGCCCACGGGCTAGAATCTCCTACGAGCAGTACTTC
TRBJ2-7 | - | TRBV28 | - | CASSFPGDEQYF | TGTGCCAGCAGTTTCCCAGGGGACGAGCAGTACTTC
TRBJ2-1 | TRBD2 | TRBV10-1 | - | CASSERVGSGRPHEQFF | TGCGCCAGCAGTGAGAGGGTCGGTAGCGGGAGGCCGCATGAGCAGTTCTTC
TRBJ1-2 | TRBD1 | TRBV15 | - | CATSRGGQSNYGYTF | TGTGCCACCAGCAGGGGGGGACAGTCTAACTATGGCTACACCTTC
TRBJ1-2 | TRBD1 | TRBV27 | few | CASRTGDYGYTF | TGTGCCAGCAGGACAGGGGACTATGGCTACACCTTC
TRBJ1-2 | - | TRBV28 | - | CASSLRNHRRANYGYTF | TGTGCCAGCAGTTTGAGAAATCACAGGAGAGCTAACTATGGCTACACCTTC
TRBJ2-1 | - | TRBV6-6 | - | CASSYREAMYNEQFF | TGTGCCAGCAGTTACCGTGAGGCGATGTACAATGAGCAGTTCTTC
TRBJ1-3 | - | TRBV7-2 | - | CASSLDPVPGSSGNTIYF | TGTGCCAGCAGCTTAGACCCTGTACCGGGGAGCTCTGGAAACACCATATATTTT
TRBJ1-2 | TRBD1 | TRBV9 | - | CASGSFTGTGVVVSTF | TGTGCCAGCGGATCTTTCACCGGGACAGGGGTGGTAGTTAGCACCTTC
TRBJ2-3 | - | TRBV5-4 | - | CASSLNTADTQYF | TGTGCCAGCAGCTTGAATACCGCAGATACGCAGTATTTT
TRBJ2-1 | TRBD2 | TRBV5-1 | - | CASSRTSGRVENEQFF | TGCGCCAGCAGCCGAACGAGCGGGAGGGTAGAGAATGAGCAGTTCTTC
TRBJ1-2 | - | TRBV7-2 | few | CASSLPGRQVGYGYTF | TGTGCCAGCAGCTTACCGGGCCGCCAAGTAGGCTATGGCTACACCTTC
TRBJ1-4 | - | TRBV6-5 | - | CASSLQVFEKLFF | TGTGCCAGCAGTTTACAAGTATTCGAAAAACTGTTTTTT
TRBJ2-7 | TRBD1 | TRBV7-3 | few | CASSFLGTETSYEQYF | TGTGCCAGCAGCTTTTTAGGGACAGAAACCTCCTACGAGCAGTACTTC
TRBJ1-3 | - | TRBV7-8 | - | CASSLLLSSGNTIYF | TGTGCCAGCAGCTTGTTACTTAGCTCTGGAAACACCATATATTTT
TRBJ1-4 | - | TRBV6-1 | - | CASRSAGAMGEKLFF | TGTGCCAGCAGGAGTGCGGGGGCGATGGGTGAAAAACTGTTTTTT
TRBJ2-1 | TRBD2 | TRBV5-4 | - | CASSPQGSAGEEFF | TGTGCCAGCAGCCCCCAGGGATCCGCGGGAGAGGAGTTCTTC
TRBJ1-4 | - | TRBV15 | - | CATSRGTNEKLFF | TGTGCCACCAGCAGGGGGACTAATGAAAAACTGTTTTTT
TRBJ2-3 | TRBD2 | TRBV29-1 | - | CSVDSLADSTDTQYF | TGCAGCGTTGATTCCCTAGCGGATAGCACAGATACGCAGTATTTT
TRBJ2-1 | - | TRBV7-3 | few | CASSFTSNNEQFF | TGTGCCAGCAGCTTTACCAGTAATAATGAGCAGTTCTTC
TRBJ1-2 | - | TRBV2 | - | CASRSAGAPVIGYTF | TGTGCCAGCAGATCAGCAGGGGCCCCCGTCATCGGCTACACCTTC
TRBJ1-1 | TRBD1 | TRBV7-2 | - | CASSLVTGGGRRAFF | TGTGCCAGCAGCTTAGTGACAGGGGGTGGCAGAAGGGCTTTCTTT
TRBJ1-1 | TRBD1 | TRBV29-1 | - | CSVGTGASTEAFF | TGCAGCGTTGGGACAGGGGCAAGCACTGAAGCTTTCTTT
TRBJ1-1 | - | TRBV7-2 | - | CASSLARARAGTEAFF | TGTGCCAGCAGCTTAGCCAGGGCCAGGGCAGGAACTGAAGCTTTCTTT
TRBJ1-2 | - | TRBV28 | few | CASSFQGLGYSGYTF | TGTGCCAGCAGTTTCCAAGGGTTAGGGTATAGTGGCTACACCTTC
TRBJ1-5 | - | TRBV5-1 | - | CASSLRGGSNQPQHF | TGCGCCAGCAGCTTGCGAGGGGGGAGCAATCAGCCCCAGCATTTT
TRBJ2-2 | - | TRBV7-9 | - | CASSFGLGTYRESGELFF | TGTGCCAGCAGCTTCGGGTTGGGAACGTACAGGGAAAGCGGGGAGCTGTTTTTT
TRBJ1-5 | - | TRBV6-6 | few | CATRDSNQPQHF | TGTGCCACCAGGGACAGCAATCAGCCCCAGCATTTT
TRBJ2-3 | TRBD2 | TRBV29-1 | - | CSGRLAGTDTQYF | TGCAGCGGCCGACTAGCGGGAACAGATACGCAGTATTTT
TRBJ1-4 | - | TRBV5-1 | - | CASSGGAGNEKLFF | TGCGCCAGCAGCGGCGGGGCAGGGAATGAAAAACTGTTTTTT
TRBJ1-2 | - | TRBV11-2 | - | CASSLEGVLDYGYTF | TGTGCCAGCAGCTTAGAGGGAGTTTTGGACTATGGCTACACCTTC